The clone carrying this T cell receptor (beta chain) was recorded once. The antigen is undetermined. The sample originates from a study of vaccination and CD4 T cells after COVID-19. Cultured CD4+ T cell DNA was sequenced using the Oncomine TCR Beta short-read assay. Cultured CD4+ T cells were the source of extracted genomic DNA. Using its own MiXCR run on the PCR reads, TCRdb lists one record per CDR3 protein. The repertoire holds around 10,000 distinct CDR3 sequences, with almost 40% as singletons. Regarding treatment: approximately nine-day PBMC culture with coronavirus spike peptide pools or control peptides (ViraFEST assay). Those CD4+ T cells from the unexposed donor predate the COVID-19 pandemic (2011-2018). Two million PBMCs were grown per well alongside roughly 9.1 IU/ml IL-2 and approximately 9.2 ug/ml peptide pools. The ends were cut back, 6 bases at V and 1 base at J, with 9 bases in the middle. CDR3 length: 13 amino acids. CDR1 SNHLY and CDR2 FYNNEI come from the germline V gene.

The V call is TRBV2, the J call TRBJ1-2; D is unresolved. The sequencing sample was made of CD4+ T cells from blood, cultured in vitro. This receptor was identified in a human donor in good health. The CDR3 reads CASSPQRNYGYTF. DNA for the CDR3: TGTGCCAGCAGCCCACAGCGTAACTATGGCTACACCTTC.